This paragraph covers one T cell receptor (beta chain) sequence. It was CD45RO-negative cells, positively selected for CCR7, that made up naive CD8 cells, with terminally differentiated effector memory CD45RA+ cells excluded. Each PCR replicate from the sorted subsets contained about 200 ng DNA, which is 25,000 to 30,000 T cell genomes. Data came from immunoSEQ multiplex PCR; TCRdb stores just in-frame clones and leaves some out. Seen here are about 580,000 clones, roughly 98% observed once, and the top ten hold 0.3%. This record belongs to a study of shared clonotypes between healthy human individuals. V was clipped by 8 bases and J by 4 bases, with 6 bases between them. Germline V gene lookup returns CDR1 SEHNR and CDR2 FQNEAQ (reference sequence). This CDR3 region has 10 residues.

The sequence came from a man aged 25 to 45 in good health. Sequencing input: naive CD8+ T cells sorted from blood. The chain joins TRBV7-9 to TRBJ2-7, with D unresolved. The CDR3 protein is CASGAYEQYF. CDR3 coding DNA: TGTGCCAGCGGAGCTTACGAGCAGTACTTC.